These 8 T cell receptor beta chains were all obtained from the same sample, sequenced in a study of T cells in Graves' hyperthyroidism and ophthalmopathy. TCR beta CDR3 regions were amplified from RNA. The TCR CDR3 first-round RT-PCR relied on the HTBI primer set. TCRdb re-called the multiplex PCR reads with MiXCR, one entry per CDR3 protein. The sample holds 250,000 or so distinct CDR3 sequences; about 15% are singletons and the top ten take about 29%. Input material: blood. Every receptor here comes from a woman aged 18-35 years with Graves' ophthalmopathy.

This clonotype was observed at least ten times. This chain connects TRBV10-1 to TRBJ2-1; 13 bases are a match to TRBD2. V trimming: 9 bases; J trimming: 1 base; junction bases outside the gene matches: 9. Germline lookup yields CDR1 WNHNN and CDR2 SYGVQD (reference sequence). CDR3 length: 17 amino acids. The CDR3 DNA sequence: TGCGCCAGTACCAGACTAGCGGGAGGTAGGTCCTACAATGAGCAGTTCTTC. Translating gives CASTRLAGGRSYNEQFF.

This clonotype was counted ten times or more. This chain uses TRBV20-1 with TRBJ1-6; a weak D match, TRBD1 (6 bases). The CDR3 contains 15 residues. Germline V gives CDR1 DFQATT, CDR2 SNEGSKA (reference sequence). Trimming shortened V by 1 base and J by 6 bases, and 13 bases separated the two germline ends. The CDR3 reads CSARGDRSRNSPLHF. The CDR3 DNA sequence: TGCAGTGCTAGAGGTGACAGGTCCCGTAATTCACCCCTCCACTTT.

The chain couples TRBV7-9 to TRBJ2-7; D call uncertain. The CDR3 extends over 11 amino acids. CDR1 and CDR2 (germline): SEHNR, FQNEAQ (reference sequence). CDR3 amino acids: CATYTSEEQYF. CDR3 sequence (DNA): TGTGCTACCTACACCTCGGAGGAGCAGTACTTC.

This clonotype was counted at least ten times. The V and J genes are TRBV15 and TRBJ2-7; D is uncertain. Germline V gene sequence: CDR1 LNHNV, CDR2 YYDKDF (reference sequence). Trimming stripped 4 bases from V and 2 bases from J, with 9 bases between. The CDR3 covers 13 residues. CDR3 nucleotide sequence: TGTGCCACCAGCACGGGCAGACCCTACGAGCAGTACTTC. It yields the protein CATSTGRPYEQYF.

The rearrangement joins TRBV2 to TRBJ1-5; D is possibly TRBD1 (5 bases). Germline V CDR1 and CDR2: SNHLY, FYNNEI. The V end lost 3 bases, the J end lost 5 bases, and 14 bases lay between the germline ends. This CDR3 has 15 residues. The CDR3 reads CASSEGRSRDQPQHF. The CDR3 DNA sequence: TGTGCCAGCAGTGAGGGCAGGTCCAGGGATCAGCCCCAGCATTTT.

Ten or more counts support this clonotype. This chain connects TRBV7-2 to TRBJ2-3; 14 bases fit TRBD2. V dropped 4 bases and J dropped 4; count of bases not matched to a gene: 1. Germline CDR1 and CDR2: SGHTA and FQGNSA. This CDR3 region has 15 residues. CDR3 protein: CASSSTSGGADTQYF. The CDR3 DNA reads TGTGCCAGCAGCTCGACTAGCGGGGGGGCAGATACGCAGTATTTT.

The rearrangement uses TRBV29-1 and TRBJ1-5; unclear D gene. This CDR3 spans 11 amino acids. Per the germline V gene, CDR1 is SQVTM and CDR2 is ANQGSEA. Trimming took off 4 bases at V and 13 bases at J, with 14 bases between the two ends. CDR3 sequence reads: CSVVVSDTQHF. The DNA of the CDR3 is TGCAGCGTTGTCGTCTCCGATACGCAGCATTTT.

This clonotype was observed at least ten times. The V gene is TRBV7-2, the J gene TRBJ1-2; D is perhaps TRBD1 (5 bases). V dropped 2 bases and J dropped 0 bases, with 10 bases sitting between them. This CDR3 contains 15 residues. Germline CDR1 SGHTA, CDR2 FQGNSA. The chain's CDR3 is CASSLNRLTNYGYTF. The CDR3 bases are TGTGCCAGCAGCTTAAACAGGCTTACTAACTATGGCTACACCTTC.